The clone carrying this T cell receptor beta chain was seen a single time. This specimen comes from a study of preoperative IRX-2 immunotherapy in early breast cancer. Data came from immunoSEQ multiplex PCR; TCRdb stores just in-frame clones and leaves some out. The table records some 11,000 clones, approximately 79% of them present only once. The treatment: preoperative locoregional IRX-2 cytokine immunotherapy. Patients received preoperative, locoregional IRX-2 cytokine immunotherapy in a phase Ib study. The germline V and J ends were trimmed by 5 bases and 2 bases, with 12 bases remaining between them. Germline V gene lookup returns CDR1 SQVTM and CDR2 ANQGSEA. This CDR3 comprises 13 residues.

The starting material was lymph node tissue, obtained before IRX-2 immunotherapy. The clonotype comes from a human donor with breast cancer. The chain carries TRBV29-1 and TRBJ1-2, with a weak D call TRBD1 (5 bases). The CDR3 DNA reads as TGCAGCGTTCTAAAGACAGCCAACTATGGCTACACCTTC. It codes for CSVLKTANYGYTF.